The 2 T cell receptor beta chains presented below share a single source sample, sequenced in a study of blood T cell repertoires in COVID-19. Only in-frame clones appear in the TCRdb table, and some are missing; sequencing was by immunoSEQ multiplex PCR. The sample carries 80,000 to 90,000 clones, approximately 90% recorded once. Sequences were obtained from peripheral blood. The receptors were gathered from a man aged 55-75 years with acute or convalescent COVID-19.

The chain joins TRBV6-5 to TRBJ2-1; D is perhaps TRBD2 (6 bases). The CDR3 is 14 residues long. V dropped 7 bases and J dropped 4 bases, with 14 bases sitting between them. Germline CDR1 is MNHEY and CDR2 is SVGAGI. DNA for the CDR3: TGTGCCAGCACATTAGGGACTGCTTACAATGAGCAGTTCTTC. Protein: CASTLGTAYNEQFF.

The rearrangement links TRBV3-1 (or the pseudogene TRBV3-2) to TRBJ2-3; 7 bases align to TRBD2. Germline values: CDR1 LGHDT, CDR2 YNNKEL (reference sequence). This CDR3 comprises 16 residues. Losses at the gene ends were 1 base for V and 1 base for J; bases not matched to a gene: 5. The CDR3 DNA reads TGTGCCAGCAGCCAAGTGGCGGGGGTCGGCACAGATACGCAGTATTTT. Translating gives CASSQVAGVGTDTQYF.